This T cell receptor (beta chain) was sequenced during a study of blood T cell repertoires in COVID-19. On the study more broadly: The origin of the acute and convalescent COVID-19 samples was the United States, Italy and Spain.

Participant ages covered roughly 18 to 89 years across around 25 US areas. Clinical histories supplied by participants themselves formed the basis of cohort assignment. The assay was immunoSEQ multiplex PCR, and TCRdb's table has in-frame clones only and misses some. The sample lists around 320,000 clones; around 90% were seen once. V was shortened by 6 bases and J by 6 bases, with 15 bases between the two germline ends. This CDR3 has 14 amino acids. Germline CDR1 is MRHNA and CDR2 is SNTAGT. Sequencing was performed on PBMCs or T cells enriched from blood (not recorded which). The rearrangement links TRBV6-4 to TRBJ2-1, with D perhaps matching TRBD2 (5 bases). This clonotype was sampled from a woman younger than 35 with acute COVID-19. The CDR3 is CASSPLGRSNEQFF. The CDR3 coding sequence is TGTGCCAGCAGCCCGTTGGGGAGAAGCAATGAGCAGTTCTTC.